One and the same sample provided the 12 T cell receptor beta chains below, sequenced in a study of blood T cell repertoires in COVID-19. The table came from immunoSEQ multiplex PCR; TCRdb's copy has only in-frame clones and leaves some out. The profile shows roughly 300,000 clones, about 92% of them singletons. Sequencing was carried out using PBMCs or T cells enriched from blood (not recorded which). Receptors originate from a woman in her 30s who had recovered from COVID-19.

Regarding this clone: Germline is not matched at one junction end, which may reflect a read error. The genes are TRBV14 and TRBJ2-7, with D perhaps matching TRBD2 (6 bases). This CDR3 comprises 14 residues. Germline CDR1 is SGHDN and CDR2 is FVKESK. The CDR3 loop is CASGQFTGVYEQYF. The CDR3 DNA is TGTGCCAGCGGCCAGTTTACGGGGGTATACGAGCAGTACTTC.

This chain connects TRBV4-3 to TRBJ1-1, with D tentatively TRBD1 (5 bases). This CDR3 is built from 15 residues. The V gene lost 0 bases and the J gene lost 4 bases, with 12 bases spanning the gap. CDR1 is LGHNA and CDR2 is YSLEER in the germline V gene. The CDR3 here is CASSQDWGGVTEAFF. CDR3 coding DNA: TGCGCCAGCAGCCAAGATTGGGGGGGGGTCACTGAAGCTTTCTTT.

The chain employs TRBV29-1 and TRBJ1-5; maybe TRBD1 (5 bases). Germline V gene lookup returns CDR1 SQVTM and CDR2 ANQGSEA. The V end lost 5 bases, the J end lost 6 bases, and 14 bases lay between the germline ends. The length of the CDR3 is 13 residues. The CDR3 bases are TGCAGCGTTTATCTGGGGCTTGGTCAGCCCCAGCATTTT. This gives the protein CSVYLGLGQPQHF.

The chain joins TRBV10-3 to TRBJ2-4; 8 bases are shared with TRBD1. Germline trimming cut 2 bases from V and 13 bases from J; bases unmatched to any gene: 10. Germline loops: CDR1 ENHRY, CDR2 SYGVKD. The CDR3 spans 14 residues. The CDR3: CAISETDRDAEQYF. DNA for the CDR3: TGTGCCATCAGTGAGACGGACAGGGACGCGGAGCAGTACTTC.

V gene TRBV4-1 combines with J gene TRBJ2-7; D is undetermined. The CDR3 contains 12 residues. Trimming took off 5 bases at V and 4 bases at J, with 9 bases between the two ends. Germline assignment: CDR1 MGHRA and CDR2 YSYEKL. The chain's CDR3 is CASSSETYEQYF. The CDR3 DNA reads TGCGCCAGCAGCTCGGAGACTTACGAGCAGTACTTC.

The V and J genes are TRBV7-2 and TRBJ2-1, with TRBD1 matching 8 bases. This CDR3 comprises 15 residues. Germline-derived CDR1 and CDR2 are SGHTA and FQGNSA. V shed 5 bases, J shed 6 bases, and the junction held 9 bases outside the gene matches. The CDR3 here is CASSQQGVTSNEQFF. The DNA of the CDR3 is TGTGCCAGCAGCCAACAGGGGGTGACATCCAATGAGCAGTTCTTC.

V is TRBV28 and J is TRBJ1-6; unclear D gene. Germline V CDR1 and CDR2: MDHEN, SYDVKM. The length of the CDR3 is 12 residues. Trimming pared 7 bases from V and 10 bases from J, leaving 11 bases between. CDR3 loop: CASTSGVSPLHF. CDR3 DNA sequence: TGTGCCAGCACCTCGGGAGTATCACCCCTCCACTTT.

This clone was found once. This sequence joins TRBV28 and TRBJ1-1, with no clear D. CDR3 length: 11 residues. V was trimmed by 7 bases and J by 1 base, leaving 4 bases between them. The V gene's germline CDR1 is MDHEN and CDR2 SYDVKM. CDR3 protein: CASIQNTEAFF. Here the CDR3 DNA reads TGTGCCAGCATTCAGAACACTGAAGCTTTCTTT.

V and J are TRBV4-1 and TRBJ1-5, with TRBD1 as a possible D gene (5 bases). This CDR3 has 15 residues. Germline loops: CDR1 MGHRA, CDR2 YSYEKL. V lost 1 base and J 4 bases, leaving 11 bases between the germline ends. In nucleotides, the CDR3 is TGCGCCAGCAGCCAAGCGGGGGTCGGGAATCAGCCCCAGCATTTT. It is translated as CASSQAGVGNQPQHF.

The rearrangement links TRBV28 to TRBJ2-4, with 8 bases aligning to TRBD1. CDR3 size: 17 residues. V lost 5 bases, J lost 6 bases, and 15 bases stayed unmatched. Per germline, CDR1 MDHEN and CDR2 SYDVKM. The CDR3 DNA is TGTGCCAGCAGTCTAACAGGACAGGGATTCTTATTAAACATTCAGTACTTC. Translation gives CASSLTGQGFLLNIQYF.

The rearrangement links TRBV9 to TRBJ2-5; 7 nucleotides align to TRBD2. Germline CDR1 SGDLS, CDR2 YYNGEE. Trimming took 3 bases from V and 1 from J; bases not matched to a gene: 6. The CDR3 covers 15 residues. The CDR3 DNA reads as TGTGCCAGCAGCGCCAGACTAGCCCCCCAAGAGACCCAGTACTTC. Translation gives CASSARLAPQETQYF.

The rearrangement joins TRBV5-1 to TRBJ2-5; 9 bases agree with TRBD2. CDR3 length equals 16 residues. V lost 7 bases and J lost 4; bases outside the gene matches: 14. The germline V gene encodes CDR1 SGHRS and CDR2 YFSETQ. CDR3 bases: TGCGCCAGCTCGCTCGCGGGGGGGCTAAATGCAGAGACCCAGTACTTC. Translated, it gives CASSLAGGLNAETQYF.